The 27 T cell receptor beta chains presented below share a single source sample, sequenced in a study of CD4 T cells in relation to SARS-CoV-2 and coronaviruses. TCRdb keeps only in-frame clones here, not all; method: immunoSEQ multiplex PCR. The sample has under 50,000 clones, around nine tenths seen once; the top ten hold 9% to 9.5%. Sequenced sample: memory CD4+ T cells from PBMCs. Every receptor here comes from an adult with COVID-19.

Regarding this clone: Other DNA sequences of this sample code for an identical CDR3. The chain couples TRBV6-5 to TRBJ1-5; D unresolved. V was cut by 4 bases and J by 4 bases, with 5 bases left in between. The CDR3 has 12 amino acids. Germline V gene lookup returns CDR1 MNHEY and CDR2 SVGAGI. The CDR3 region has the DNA TGTGCCAGCAGTTCGGGGAATCAGCCCCAGCATTTT. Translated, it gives CASSSGNQPQHF.

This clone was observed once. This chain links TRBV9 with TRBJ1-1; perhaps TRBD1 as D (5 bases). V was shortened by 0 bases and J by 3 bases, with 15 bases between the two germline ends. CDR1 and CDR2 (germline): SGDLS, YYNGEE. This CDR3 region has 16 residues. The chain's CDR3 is CASSVEPGRGYTEAFF. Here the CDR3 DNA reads TGTGCCAGCAGCGTAGAACCAGGGCGGGGGTACACTGAAGCTTTCTTT.

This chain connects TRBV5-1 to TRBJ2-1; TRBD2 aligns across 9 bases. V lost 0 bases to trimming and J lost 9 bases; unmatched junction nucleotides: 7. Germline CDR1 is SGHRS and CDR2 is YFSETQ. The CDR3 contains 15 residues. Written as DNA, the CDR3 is TGCGCCAGCAGCTTGGAACCTAGCGGGGTTGGTGAGCAGTTCTTC. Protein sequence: CASSLEPSGVGEQFF.

This CDR3 reads CASSLDFPGTYNEQFF. Here the CDR3 DNA reads TGTGCCAGCAGCTTAGATTTCCCAGGGACCTACAATGAGCAGTTCTTC. The chain carries TRBV11-3 and TRBJ2-1; weak D call: TRBD1 (5 bases). V shed 0 bases and J shed 2 bases, with 11 bases lying between them. The CDR3 totals 16 residues. CDR1 and CDR2 (germline): SGHNT, YENEEA.

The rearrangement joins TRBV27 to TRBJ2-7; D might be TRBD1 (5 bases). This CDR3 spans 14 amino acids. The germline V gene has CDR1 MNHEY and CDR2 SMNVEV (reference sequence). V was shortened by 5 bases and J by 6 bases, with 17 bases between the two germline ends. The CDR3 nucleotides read TGTGCCAGCAGTCCGCGAGTTAGGGGCGGCGAGCAGTACTTC. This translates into CASSPRVRGGEQYF.

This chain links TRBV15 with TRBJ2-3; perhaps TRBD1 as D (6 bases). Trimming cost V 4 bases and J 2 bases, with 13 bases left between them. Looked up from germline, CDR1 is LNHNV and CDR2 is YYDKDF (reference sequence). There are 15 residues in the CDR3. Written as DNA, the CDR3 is TGTGCCACCAGCACCGATGGGGGCACCACAGATACGCAGTATTTT. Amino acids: CATSTDGGTTDTQYF.

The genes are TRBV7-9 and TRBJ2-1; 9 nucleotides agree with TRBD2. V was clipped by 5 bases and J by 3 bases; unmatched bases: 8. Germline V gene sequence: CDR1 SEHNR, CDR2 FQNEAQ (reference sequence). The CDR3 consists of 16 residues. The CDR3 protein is CASSVNLAGYYNEQFF. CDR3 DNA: TGTGCCAGCAGCGTGAACCTAGCGGGGTACTACAATGAGCAGTTCTTC.

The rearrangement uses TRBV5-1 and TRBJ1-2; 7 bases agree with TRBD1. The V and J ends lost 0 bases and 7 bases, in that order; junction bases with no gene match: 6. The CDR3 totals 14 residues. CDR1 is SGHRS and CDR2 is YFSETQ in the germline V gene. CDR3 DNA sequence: TGCGCCAGCAGCTTGGAGGGGGCTCTGGGTGGCTACACCTTC. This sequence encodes CASSLEGALGGYTF.

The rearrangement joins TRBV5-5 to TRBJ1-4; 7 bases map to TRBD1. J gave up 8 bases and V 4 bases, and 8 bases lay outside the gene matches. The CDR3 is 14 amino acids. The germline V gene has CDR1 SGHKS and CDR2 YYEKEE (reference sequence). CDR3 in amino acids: CASSAQGRSEKLFF. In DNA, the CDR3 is TGTGCCAGCAGCGCACAGGGGAGATCCGAAAAACTGTTTTTT.

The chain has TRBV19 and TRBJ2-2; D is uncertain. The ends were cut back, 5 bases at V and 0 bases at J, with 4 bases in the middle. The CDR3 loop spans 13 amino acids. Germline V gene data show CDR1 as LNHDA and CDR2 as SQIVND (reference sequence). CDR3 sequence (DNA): TGTGCCAGTAGTTTTCCGAACACCGGGGAGCTGTTTTTT. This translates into CASSFPNTGELFF.

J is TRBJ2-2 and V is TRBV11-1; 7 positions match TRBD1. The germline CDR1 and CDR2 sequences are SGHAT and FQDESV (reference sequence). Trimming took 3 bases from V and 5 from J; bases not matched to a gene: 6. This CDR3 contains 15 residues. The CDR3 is CASSLGQSGTGELFF. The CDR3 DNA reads TGTGCCAGCAGCTTGGGACAGTCGGGGACCGGGGAGCTGTTTTTT.

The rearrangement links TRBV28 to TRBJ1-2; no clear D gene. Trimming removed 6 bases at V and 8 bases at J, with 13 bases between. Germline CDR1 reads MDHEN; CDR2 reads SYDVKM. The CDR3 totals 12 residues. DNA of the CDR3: TGTGCCAGCAGCTCCCGAGGGCAGGGCTACACCTTC. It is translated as CASSSRGQGYTF.

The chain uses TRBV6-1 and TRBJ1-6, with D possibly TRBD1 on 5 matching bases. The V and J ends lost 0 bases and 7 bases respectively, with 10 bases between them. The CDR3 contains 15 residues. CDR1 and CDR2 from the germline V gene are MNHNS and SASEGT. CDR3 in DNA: TGTGCCAGCAGTGAAGCGGGGCAGAGAAATTCACCCCTCCACTTT. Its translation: CASSEAGQRNSPLHF.

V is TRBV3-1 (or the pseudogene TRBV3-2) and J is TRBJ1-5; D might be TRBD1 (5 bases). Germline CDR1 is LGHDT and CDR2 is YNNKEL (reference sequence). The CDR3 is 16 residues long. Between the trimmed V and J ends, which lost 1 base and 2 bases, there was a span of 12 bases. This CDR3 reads CASSQGAGSGNQPQHF. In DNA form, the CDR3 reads TGTGCCAGCAGCCAAGGGGCAGGGTCGGGCAATCAGCCCCAGCATTTT.

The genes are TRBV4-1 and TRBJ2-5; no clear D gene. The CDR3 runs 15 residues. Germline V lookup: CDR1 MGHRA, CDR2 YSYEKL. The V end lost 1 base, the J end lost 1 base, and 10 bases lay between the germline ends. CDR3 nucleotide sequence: TGCGCCAGCAGCCAAGCCACCGCTGTCCAAGAGACCCAGTACTTC. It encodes CASSQATAVQETQYF.

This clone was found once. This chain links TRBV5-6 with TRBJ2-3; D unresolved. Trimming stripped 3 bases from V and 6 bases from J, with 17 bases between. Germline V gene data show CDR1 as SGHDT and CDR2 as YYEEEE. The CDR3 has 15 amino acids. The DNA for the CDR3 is TGTGCCAGCAGCTCCTTAGGAGTTCTAGGGGATACGCAGTATTTT. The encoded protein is CASSSLGVLGDTQYF.

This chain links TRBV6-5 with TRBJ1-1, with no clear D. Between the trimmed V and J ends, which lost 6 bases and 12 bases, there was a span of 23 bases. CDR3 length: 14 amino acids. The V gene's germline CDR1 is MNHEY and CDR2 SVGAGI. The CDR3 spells CASSPSGGPRGSFF. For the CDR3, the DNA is TGTGCCAGCAGCCCGTCGGGAGGACCTCGCGGGTCTTTCTTT.

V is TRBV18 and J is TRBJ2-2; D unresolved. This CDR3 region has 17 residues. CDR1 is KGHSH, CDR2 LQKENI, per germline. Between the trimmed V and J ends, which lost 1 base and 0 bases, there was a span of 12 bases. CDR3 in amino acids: CASSPQSHTTNTGELFF. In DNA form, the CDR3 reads TGTGCCAGCTCACCACAGTCACACACTACGAACACCGGGGAGCTGTTTTTT.

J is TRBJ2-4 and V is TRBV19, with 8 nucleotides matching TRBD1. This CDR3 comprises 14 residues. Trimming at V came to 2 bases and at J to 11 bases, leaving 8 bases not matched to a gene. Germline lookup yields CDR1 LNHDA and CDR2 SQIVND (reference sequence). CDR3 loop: CASSIYLGQGVQYF. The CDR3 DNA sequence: TGTGCCAGTAGTATATACTTAGGACAGGGTGTTCAGTACTTC.

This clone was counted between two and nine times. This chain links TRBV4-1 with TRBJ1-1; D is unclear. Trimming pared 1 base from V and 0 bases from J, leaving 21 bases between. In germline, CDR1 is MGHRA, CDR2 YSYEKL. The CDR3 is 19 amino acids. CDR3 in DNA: TGCGCCAGCAGCCAAGGGCCCGCGGGTGGAGGCCGCTTGAACACTGAAGCTTTCTTT. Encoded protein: CASSQGPAGGGRLNTEAFF.

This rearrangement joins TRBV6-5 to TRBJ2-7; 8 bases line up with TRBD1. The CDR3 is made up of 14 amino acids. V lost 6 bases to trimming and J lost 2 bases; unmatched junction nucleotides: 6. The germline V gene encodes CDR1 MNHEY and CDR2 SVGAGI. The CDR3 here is CASRLTGGTYEQYF. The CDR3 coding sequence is TGTGCCAGCAGGTTAACAGGGGGAACCTACGAGCAGTACTTC.

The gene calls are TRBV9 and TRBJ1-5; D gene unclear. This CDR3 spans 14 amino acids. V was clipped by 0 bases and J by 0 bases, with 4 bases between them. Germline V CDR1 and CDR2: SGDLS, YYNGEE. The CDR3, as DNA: TGTGCCAGCAGCGTAGGTGGTAGCAATCAGCCCCAGCATTTT. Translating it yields CASSVGGSNQPQHF. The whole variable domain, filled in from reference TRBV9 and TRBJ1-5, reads DSGVTQTPKHLITATGQRVTLRCSPRSGDLSVYWYQQSLDQGLQFLIQYYNGEERAKGNILERFSAQQFPDLHSELNLSSLELGDSALYFCASSVGGSNQPQHFGDGTRLSIL.

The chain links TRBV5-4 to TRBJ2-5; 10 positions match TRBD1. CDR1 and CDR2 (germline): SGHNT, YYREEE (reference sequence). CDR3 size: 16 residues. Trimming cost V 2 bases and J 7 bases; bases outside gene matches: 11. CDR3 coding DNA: TGTGCCAGCAGCTTCCCGGGACAGGGGACGTCGGGGACCCAGTACTTC. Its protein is CASSFPGQGTSGTQYF.

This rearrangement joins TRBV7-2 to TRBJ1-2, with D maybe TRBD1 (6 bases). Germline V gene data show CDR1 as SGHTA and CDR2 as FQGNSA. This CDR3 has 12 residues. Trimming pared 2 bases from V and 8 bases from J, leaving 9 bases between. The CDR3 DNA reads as TGTGCCAGCAGCTTAACAGGGTACGGCTACACCTTC. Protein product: CASSLTGYGYTF.

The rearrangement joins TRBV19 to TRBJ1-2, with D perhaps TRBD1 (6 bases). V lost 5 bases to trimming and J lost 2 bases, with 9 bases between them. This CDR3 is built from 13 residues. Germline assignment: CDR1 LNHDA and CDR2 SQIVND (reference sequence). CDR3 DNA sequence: TGTGCCAGTAGTTTCCAGGGGAACTATGGCTACACCTTC. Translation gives CASSFQGNYGYTF.

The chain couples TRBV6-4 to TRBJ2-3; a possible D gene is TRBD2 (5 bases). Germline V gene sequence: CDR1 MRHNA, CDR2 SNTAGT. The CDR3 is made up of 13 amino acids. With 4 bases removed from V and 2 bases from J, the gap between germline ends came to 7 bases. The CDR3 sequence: CASSVAHTDTQYF. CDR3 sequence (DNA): TGTGCCAGCAGTGTAGCGCACACAGATACGCAGTATTTT.

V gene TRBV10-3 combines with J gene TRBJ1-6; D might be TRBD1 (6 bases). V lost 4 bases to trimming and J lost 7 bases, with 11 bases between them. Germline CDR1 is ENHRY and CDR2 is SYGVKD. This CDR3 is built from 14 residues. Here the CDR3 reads CAISGTGQNSPLHF. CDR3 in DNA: TGTGCCATCAGTGGGACGGGACAAAATTCACCCCTCCACTTT.